Listed below are T cell receptor beta chains from one sample, sequenced in a study of shared clonotypes between healthy human individuals. Assay: immunoSEQ multiplex PCR; the TCRdb copy retains only in-frame clones and omits some. This table has about 2.3 million clones, 85% to 95% appearing once. What was sequenced was naive CD4+ T cells from PBMCs. These TCRs come from a man between 18 and 35 years old in good health. Some clones in this sample may be carry-over from other donors' samples. Each CDR3 is given without its conserved first and last residue. Clone size appears in some rows only: once, few, many, or a class for an expanded clone.

v_call	j_call	clone_size	cdr3_aa
TRBV6-1	TRBJ2-7	-	ASSEVSGDEQY
TRBV11-2	TRBJ1-2	few	ASSLEHGYT
TRBV5-1	TRBJ2-5	-	ASSLGGGPETQY
TRBV30	TRBJ1-6	-	AWDRVNSPLH
TRBV7-6	TRBJ2-5	-	ASSSQSQGVPY
TRBV19	TRBJ1-4	-	ASSIQRISTNEKLF
TRBV5-8	TRBJ2-1	-	ASSLEGGHRGFYNEQF
TRBV19	TRBJ2-7	-	ASSISPMVAYEQY
TRBV18	TRBJ1-2	-	ASSAGTGVYGYT
TRBV11-3	TRBJ2-1	-	ASSPRGARGNEQF
TRBV7-3	TRBJ2-5	-	ASSLGGGQETQY
TRBV5-6	TRBJ1-2	-	ASSFTGGYGYT
TRBV4-1	TRBJ2-7	-	ASSQGVSRREQY
TRBV5-1	TRBJ1-5	few	ASSLEGGTPTQPQH
TRBV7-9	TRBJ2-3	once	ASSPNSAGVKDTQY
TRBV28	TRBJ1-1	-	ASSRGQMNTEAF
TRBV2	TRBJ2-7	-	ASQTPDSTYEQY
TRBV5-1	TRBJ2-3	once	ASSLPGGSTDTQY
TRBV5-1	TRBJ2-7	-	ASSLREVSYEQY
TRBV10-3	TRBJ2-1	-	AISRLTGSSYNEQF
TRBV5-4	TRBJ1-1	-	ASSQHREGNTEAF
TRBV6-5	TRBJ1-1	-	ASTSGGTEAF
TRBV5-6	TRBJ1-6	-	ASSWQTRDLSSSLH
TRBV5-1	TRBJ2-1	-	ASSLTSGSIYNEQF
TRBV5-4	TRBJ2-3	-	ASSLSPRGITDTQY
TRBV2	TRBJ1-1	-	ASSEIHPGQGDTEAF
TRBV29-1	TRBJ1-1	-	SVARPGAEAF
TRBV7-2	TRBJ2-7	-	ASSTAGSSYEQY
TRBV7-9	TRBJ2-7	-	ASSRQGPEQY
TRBV5-7	TRBJ1-5	-	ASSSPPQAGGLPNQPQH
TRBV28	TRBJ1-5	-	ASSLYRPGQPQH
TRBV2	TRBJ2-1	once	ASTILRGQDEQF
TRBV30	TRBJ1-5	few	AWILRDRGNQPQH
TRBV5-1	TRBJ2-3	-	ASSSGGNTDTQY
TRBV29-1	TRBJ2-1	-	SVAGLALNEQF
TRBV4-3	TRBJ2-2	-	ASSQAMRFTGELF
TRBV18	TRBJ2-3	-	ASSPPEQGDTQY
TRBV28	TRBJ2-3	-	ASRGFTDTQY